This passage covers 25 T cell receptor beta chains from one sample sequenced in a study of early T cells in non-severe SARS-CoV-2 infection. TCRdb re-derived calls from the 5' RACE reads in MiXCR, one entry per CDR3 protein. This sample yields more than 25,000 distinct CDR3 sequences, of which 5.4% are seen a single time; roughly 0.88% belongs to the top ten. Sequenced input: whole blood. The receptors shown here come from an adult who was a healthcare worker with PCR-confirmed SARS-CoV-2 infection or an uninfected control (not recorded which).

This clonotype was observed many times. The V and J genes are TRBV29-1 and TRBJ2-3, with TRBD1 as a possible D gene (6 bases). The CDR3 consists of 13 residues. From germline, CDR1 is SQVTM and CDR2 ANQGSEA. V shed 3 bases and J shed 1 base, with 8 bases lying between them. The CDR3: CSVEAGGTDTQYF. For the CDR3, the DNA is TGCAGCGTTGAGGCAGGGGGCACAGATACGCAGTATTTT.

This clonotype showed up many times. The gene calls are TRBV12-3 or TRBV12-4 and TRBJ1-2; tentative D call: TRBD1 (5 bases). V was clipped by 3 bases and J by 3 bases, with 14 bases between them. This CDR3 has 15 residues. This chain's CDR3 is CASSFSGDQHYGYTF. CDR3 bases: TGTGCCAGCAGTTTTTCGGGGGATCAGCACTATGGCTACACCTTC.

The rearrangement joins TRBV5-4 to TRBJ2-5; no firm D call. Germline V gives CDR1 SGHNT, CDR2 YYREEE (reference sequence). V was clipped by 4 bases and J by 5 bases, with 12 bases between them. The CDR3 sequence is 13 residues long. This CDR3 is CASSPPEMETQYF. Written as DNA, the CDR3 is TGTGCCAGCAGCCCACCCGAAATGGAGACCCAGTACTTC. Variable domain in full (rest from reference TRBV5-4 and TRBJ2-5): ETGVTQSPTHLIKTRGQQVTLRCSSQSGHNTVSWYQQALGQGPQFIFQYYREEENGRGNFPPRFSGLQFPNYSSELNVNALELDDSALYLCASSPPEMETQYFGPGTRLLVL.

The chain employs TRBV18 and TRBJ2-1; tentatively, D is TRBD1 or TRBD2 (5 bases each). Germline CDR1 and CDR2: KGHSH and LQKENI. The V end was cut by 1 base, the J end by 5 bases, with 12 bases between. There are 15 residues in the CDR3. Here the CDR3 reads CASSPLNGDDNEQFF. The CDR3 DNA follows: TGTGCCAGCTCACCACTGAACGGGGACGACAATGAGCAGTTCTTC.

This clonotype occurred many times. CDR3 DNA: TGCGCCAGCAGTGACGGTGGGGCCATGACTGGAAACACCATATATTTT. Translation: CASSDGGAMTGNTIYF. This chain uses TRBV10-1 with TRBJ1-3; TRBD1 is a possible D gene (5 bases). The CDR3 is made up of 16 amino acids. CDR1 is WNHNN and CDR2 is SYGVQD in the germline V gene (reference sequence). Trimming stripped 3 bases from V and 2 bases from J, with 14 bases between.

The sample holds many counts of this clonotype. The gene calls are TRBV10-3 and TRBJ1-2; TRBD1 might be the D (6 bases). This CDR3 spans 13 amino acids. CDR1 is ENHRY, CDR2 SYGVKD, per germline. Trimming shortened V by 5 bases and J by 6 bases, and 13 bases separated the two germline ends. CDR3 in DNA: TGTGCCATCAGTACAGGGTTTGGCGATGGCTACACCTTC. Its protein is CAISTGFGDGYTF.

The table lists this clonotype with many counts. This sequence joins TRBV7-9 and TRBJ2-3, with D possibly matching TRBD1 (6 bases). This CDR3 region has 15 residues. V shed 4 bases and J shed 3 bases, with 14 bases lying between them. Germline-derived CDR1 and CDR2 are SEHNR and FQNEAQ (reference sequence). The chain's CDR3 is CASSSGQMGTDTQYF. The CDR3 coding sequence is TGTGCCAGCAGCTCCGGACAGATGGGAACAGATACGCAGTATTTT.

The sample holds a few counts of this clonotype. The rearrangement links TRBV7-9 to TRBJ2-5; TRBD1 agrees at 7 bases. This CDR3 is 15 amino acids long. V lost 4 bases and J lost 1; bases outside the gene matches: 6. The germline V gene encodes CDR1 SEHNR and CDR2 FQNEAQ (reference sequence). CDR3 nucleotide sequence: TGTGCCAGCAGCTGGTGGACAGGTACCCAAGAGACCCAGTACTTC. This translates into CASSWWTGTQETQYF. The whole variable domain, filled in from reference TRBV7-9 and TRBJ2-5, reads DTGVSQNPRHKITKRGQNVTFRCDPISEHNRLYWYRQTLGQGPEFLTYFQNEAQLEKSRLLSDRFSAERPKGSFSTLEIQRTEQGDSAMYLCASSWWTGTQETQYFGPGTRLLVL.

This clonotype was seen only a few times. The CDR3 loop is CASSSYWNPNEQFF. The CDR3 DNA follows: TGTGCCAGCAGTTCCTACTGGAACCCCAATGAGCAGTTCTTC. The gene calls are TRBV28 and TRBJ2-1; D gene unclear. Germline-derived CDR1 and CDR2 are MDHEN and SYDVKM. Trimming stripped 4 bases from V and 6 bases from J, with 13 bases between. CDR3 length: 14 amino acids.

This clonotype appeared many times. The chain links TRBV4-2 to TRBJ1-1; 9 bases map to TRBD1. J was trimmed by 4 bases and V by 1 base; bases with no gene match: 4. Germline V gene sequence: CDR1 LGHNA, CDR2 YNFKEQ. The CDR3 has 15 residues. CDR3 coding DNA: TGTGCCAGCAGCCAAGTCGACAGGGGGGGCACTGAAGCTTTCTTT. This gives the protein CASSQVDRGGTEAFF.

The chain links TRBV27 to TRBJ1-1; D gene unclear. Looked up from germline, CDR1 is MNHEY and CDR2 is SMNVEV (reference sequence). This CDR3 region has 15 residues. Trimming stripped 1 base from V and 1 base from J, with 10 bases between. In DNA form, the CDR3 reads TGTGCCAGCAGTTTATTACGGGAGACGAACACTGAAGCTTTCTTT. It codes for CASSLLRETNTEAFF.

Ten or more counts support this clonotype. V and J are TRBV7-9 and TRBJ2-2; TRBD2 is a possible D gene (6 bases). The CDR3 covers 14 residues. Trimming removed 2 bases at V and 4 bases at J, with 8 bases between. Germline V lookup: CDR1 SEHNR, CDR2 FQNEAQ (reference sequence). The CDR3 loop is CASSLPAGTGELFF. CDR3 sequence (DNA): TGTGCCAGCAGCTTACCAGCGGGCACCGGGGAGCTGTTTTTT.

This clonotype was recorded many times. This chain uses TRBV4-1 with TRBJ1-1; D gene uncertain. This CDR3 region has 13 residues. Germline V lookup: CDR1 MGHRA, CDR2 YSYEKL. Trimming pared 0 bases from V and 4 bases from J, leaving 6 bases between. The CDR3 protein is CASSQDSSTEAFF. The DNA for the CDR3 is TGCGCCAGCAGCCAAGATTCTAGCACTGAAGCTTTCTTT.

This clonotype has at least ten counts. The chain carries TRBV6-5 and TRBJ1-1, with D uncertain. CDR3 size: 16 residues. From germline, CDR1 is MNHEY and CDR2 SVGAGI. V lost 0 bases, J lost 5 bases, and 16 bases lay in between. This CDR3 reads CASSYSTWTRGTEAFF. As DNA, the CDR3 is TGTGCCAGCAGTTACTCGACGTGGACGCGAGGGACTGAAGCTTTCTTT.

In its sample, this clonotype was seen many times. The chain joins TRBV10-2 to TRBJ2-1, with D perhaps TRBD1 (6 bases). Trimming cost V 3 bases and J 14 bases, with 14 bases left between them. CDR1 is WSHSY and CDR2 is SAAADI in the germline V gene. The CDR3 spans 12 residues. The CDR3 sequence is CASSEVGAREFF. The CDR3 coding sequence is TGCGCCAGCAGTGAAGTGGGGGCCCGGGAGTTCTTC.

The chain recombines TRBV6-2 or TRBV6-3 with TRBJ2-1; 10 nucleotides align to TRBD1. The germline V gene has CDR1 MNHEY and CDR2 SVGEGT. J was trimmed by 6 bases and V by 4 bases; bases with no gene match: 6. This CDR3 is 15 amino acids long. CDR3 protein: CASSSPGQGTNEQFF. DNA of the CDR3: TGTGCCAGCAGTTCCCCGGGACAGGGGACCAATGAGCAGTTCTTC.

This clonotype qualifies as medium-sized. This rearrangement joins TRBV10-1 to TRBJ2-7, with D perhaps TRBD1 (6 bases). The germline CDR1 and CDR2 sequences are WNHNN and SYGVQD (reference sequence). The CDR3 consists of 14 residues. Trimming removed 6 bases at V and 4 bases at J, with 16 bases between. CDR3 sequence: CASRAPDSPYEQYF. CDR3 bases: TGCGCCAGCAGGGCCCCGGACAGTCCGTACGAGCAGTACTTC.

This clonotype has just a few counts. The V call is TRBV6-2 or TRBV6-3, the J call TRBJ2-5, with TRBD2 identical over 7 bases. Per germline, CDR1 MNHEY and CDR2 SVGEGT. The CDR3 has 14 residues. Trimming at V came to 5 bases and at J to 5 bases, leaving 8 bases not matched to a gene. This CDR3 reads CASSGDYQRETQYF. The DNA for the CDR3 is TGTGCCAGCAGTGGGGACTACCAGAGGGAGACCCAGTACTTC.

The gene calls are TRBV27 and TRBJ2-7; D uncertain. Germline V gene sequence: CDR1 MNHEY, CDR2 SMNVEV (reference sequence). The V gene lost 3 bases and the J gene lost 0 bases, with 6 bases spanning the gap. This CDR3 spans 13 amino acids. Here the CDR3 DNA reads TGTGCCAGCAGTTTCAGTATCTCCTACGAGCAGTACTTC. Encoded protein: CASSFSISYEQYF.

The chain is built from TRBV11-2 and TRBJ2-4; D is unclear. V lost 2 bases and J lost 0, with 5 bases in between. The CDR3 is 14 amino acids. Germline V gene lookup returns CDR1 SGHAT and CDR2 FQNNGV. The CDR3 loop reads CASSLLRAKNIQYF. CDR3 DNA: TGTGCCAGCAGCTTACTTAGAGCCAAAAACATTCAGTACTTC.

A few counts support this clonotype. The chain couples TRBV7-9 to TRBJ2-7; a possible D gene is TRBD2 (6 bases). V lost 3 bases and J lost 7, with 16 bases in between. CDR1 is SEHNR and CDR2 is FQNEAQ in the germline V gene (reference sequence). The CDR3 totals 14 residues. The CDR3 region has the DNA TGTGCCAGCAGCTTCCTGGACTACCCGGAGGAGCAGTACTTC. It translates to CASSFLDYPEEQYF.

The J gene is TRBJ2-3, the V gene TRBV11-3; 7 bases are shared with TRBD1. CDR1 and CDR2 (germline): SGHNT, YENEEA. The CDR3 totals 16 residues. V shed 5 bases and J 5 bases; nucleotides not matched to a gene: 13. This CDR3 reads CASSHYGRGIGDTQYF. CDR3 in DNA: TGTGCCAGCAGCCATTACGGCAGGGGGATTGGAGATACGCAGTATTTT.

The chain uses TRBV11-2 and TRBJ2-1; a weak D match, TRBD1 (6 bases). The V end lost 4 bases, the J end lost 6 bases, and 19 bases lay between the germline ends. Germline-derived CDR1 and CDR2 are SGHAT and FQNNGV. This CDR3 is 16 amino acids long. Here the CDR3 reads CASSSGDKPRINEQFF. CDR3 DNA: TGTGCCAGCAGCTCCGGGGACAAACCGAGGATCAATGAGCAGTTCTTC.

This clonotype was counted many times. The chain links TRBV9 to TRBJ1-1, with 7 bases matching TRBD1. V shed 3 bases, J shed 1 base, and the junction held 3 bases outside the gene matches. The CDR3 has 14 residues. CDR1 is SGDLS, CDR2 YYNGEE, per germline. This chain's CDR3 is CASSGGQRNTEAFF. The CDR3 DNA is TGTGCCAGCAGCGGGGGACAGCGGAACACTGAAGCTTTCTTT.

This clonotype was seen many times. This chain uses TRBV12-3 or TRBV12-4 with TRBJ2-7; 7 positions agree with TRBD1. With V trimmed by 5 bases and J by 5 bases, 9 bases remained unmatched. The CDR3 is 14 residues long. As DNA, the CDR3 is TGTGCCAGCAGTCCTAGTGATCAGGGGGACGAGCAGTACTTC. It codes for CASSPSDQGDEQYF.